This T cell receptor beta chain emerged from a study of T-cell reconstitution after alpha-beta-depleted transplantation in children. Whole-study results and caveats: Expanded graft clones numbering several hundred reportedly gave rise to alpha-beta T cells about two months after transplant. Among T cells one year after transplant, newly produced cells accounted for most counts and diversity. It was surviving recipient T cells and thymic progenitors that gave some patients high TCRbeta diversity at day 60.

This sample's TCRbeta library carried unique molecular identifier barcodes. TCRdb called the PCR reads again in MiXCR, with one record for every CDR3 protein. The data hold around 800,000 distinct CDR3 sequences, with approximately 15% observed a single time. This clonotype was picked up many times. The target antigen is unknown. The sequence was obtained from a male patient younger than 18 who had a stem cell transplant for acute lymphoblastic leukemia, so the T cells may come from the graft donor. The sample in question was PBMCs, mostly from graft donor cells, obtained 360 days after TCRalphabeta/CD19-depleted stem cell transplant.

The CDR3 spells CASSHPLAGGTNEQFF. DNA for the CDR3: TGTGCCAGCAGTCACCCCCTGGCGGGAGGGACCAATGAGCAGTTCTTC. V and J are TRBV12-3 or TRBV12-4 and TRBJ2-1, with 9 bases that match TRBD2. This CDR3 comprises 16 residues. After removal of 5 bases from V and 6 bases from J, the junction contained 11 bases not matched to a gene.